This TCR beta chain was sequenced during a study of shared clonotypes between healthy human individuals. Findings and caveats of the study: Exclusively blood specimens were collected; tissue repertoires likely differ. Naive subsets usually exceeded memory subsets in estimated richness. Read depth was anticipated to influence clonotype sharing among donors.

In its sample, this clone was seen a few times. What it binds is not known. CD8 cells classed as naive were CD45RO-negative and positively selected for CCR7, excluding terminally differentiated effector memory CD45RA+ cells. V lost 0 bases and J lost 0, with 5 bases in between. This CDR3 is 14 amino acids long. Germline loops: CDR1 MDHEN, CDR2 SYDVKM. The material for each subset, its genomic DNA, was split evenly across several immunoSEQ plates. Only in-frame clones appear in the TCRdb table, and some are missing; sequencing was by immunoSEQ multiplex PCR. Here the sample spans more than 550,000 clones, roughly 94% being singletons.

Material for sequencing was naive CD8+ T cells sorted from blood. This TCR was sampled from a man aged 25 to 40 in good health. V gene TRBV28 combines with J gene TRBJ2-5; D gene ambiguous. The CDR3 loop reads CASSLWANQETQYF. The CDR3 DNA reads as TGTGCCAGCAGTTTATGGGCAAACCAAGAGACCCAGTACTTC.